Sequencing of this T cell receptor (beta chain) was carried out in a study of T cell responses to AZD1222 COVID-19 vaccine. This clone has a single count. Its antigen is still unknown. The J segment lost 2 bases and the V segment lost 6 bases, leaving 2 bases of the junction unmatched. The CDR3 is made up of 13 amino acids. Germline CDR1 and CDR2: MNHNY and SVGAGI (reference sequence). Broader study findings: Clonal diversity was possibly underestimated; the donors were predominantly white British and more often female.

Clones were read by immunoSEQ multiplex PCR, and TCRdb kept only the in-frame ones, dropping some. The data contain about 150,000 clones, approximately 87% of them singletons. The source was peripheral blood, collected on day 0 of MenACWY control vaccination. The sequence was collected from an adult in good health. This chain joins TRBV6-6 and TRBJ1-1; 8 positions agree with TRBD1. CDR3 sequence reads: CASRGTGNTEAFF. The DNA of the CDR3 is TGTGCCAGCAGAGGGACAGGTAACACTGAAGCTTTCTTT.